Many counts were recorded for the clone carrying this T cell receptor (beta chain). Time point given: before trial treatment. Donors received nivolumab, ipilimumab, aspirin, low-dose cyclophosphamide and low-dose radiotherapy. Enrollment required an advanced solid tumor negative for tumor-infiltrating lymphocytes. The data belong to a study of low-dose radiotherapy and immunotherapy resistance in tumors. Study-level information: Intravenous ipilimumab 1 mg/kg every six weeks was given with nivolumab 240 mg every two weeks.

This CDR3 is 15 amino acids long. Germline V gene lookup returns CDR1 SGHRS and CDR2 YFSETQ. V was clipped by 4 bases and J by 0 bases; unmatched bases: 7. The authors ran around 19 PCR cycles to amplify TCRs with a constant-region primer and V-primer adapter. In vitro transcription served to amplify the mRNA that had been isolated. TCRdb independently ran MiXCR on the reads; one entry per CDR3 protein. The data show tens of thousands of distinct CDR3 sequences, 10% to 15% seen once. This receptor was obtained from a female donor with ovarian cancer. The specimen was PBMCs, collected before treatment. The chain has TRBV5-1 and TRBJ2-7; 7 nucleotides align to TRBD1. In DNA, the CDR3 is TGCGCCAGCAGCCCCGGGACAGCAACCTCCTACGAGCAGTACTTC. This gives the protein CASSPGTATSYEQYF.